This TCR beta chain was recorded in a study of somatic mutations in cytotoxic T cells in rheumatoid arthritis. Generated by immunoSEQ multiplex PCR, the TCRdb table keeps only in-frame clones and is missing some. In the table there are roughly 9,300 clones, around nine tenths of which are singletons. General study points: The study found no significant difference in CD8+ T-cell clonality between rheumatoid arthritis patients and age-matched healthy controls. Rheumatoid arthritis patients showed slight TRBV07 underrepresentation, unadjusted for multiple comparisons.

Trimming took 2 bases from V and 1 from J; bases not matched to a gene: 8. Germline V gene lookup returns CDR1 MNHNS and CDR2 SASEGT. The CDR3 is 17 residues long. This clone was seen more than once but under ten times. Its target is unknown. Flow cytometry was used to check the purity of CD4+ and CD8+ cells, which had been isolated by positive magnetic bead selection. Sequenced material: CD8+ T cells sorted from blood. This chain joins TRBV6-1 and TRBJ2-5; the match to TRBD2 covers 9 bases. The receptor's source is a young woman with rheumatoid arthritis. The CDR3 spells CASSEWGGGDTQETQYF. The CDR3, as DNA: TGTGCCAGCAGTGAATGGGGCGGGGGGGATACCCAAGAGACCCAGTACTTC.